The entry that follows covers one TCR beta chain sequence. The record originates from a study of blood T cell repertoires in COVID-19. For the study at large: COVID-19 samples, acute and convalescent, were from the United States, Italy and Spain. Sources were T cells, B-cell-depleted T cells, or PBMCs; the material itself was cDNA or gDNA.

In the authors' methods: It was from reference gene primer amplification that nucleated cell counts were estimated. Assay used: immunoSEQ multiplex PCR; TCRdb lists only in-frame clones, some missing. D and trimming come from the DNA, and the V and J calls and clone size come from that table. The table has 40,000 to 50,000 clones, 80% to 90% seen once; the top ten hold around 6.2%. V shed 0 bases and J 5 bases; nucleotides not matched to a gene: 10. Per germline, CDR1 MGHRA and CDR2 YSYEKL. The CDR3 totals 16 residues. This chain uses TRBV4-1 with TRBJ2-7, with 7 nucleotides matching TRBD1. The sequence derives from a human donor in a cohort sampled during active COVID-19. Sequencing used peripheral blood. CDR3 loop: CASSQEPNRGRDEQYF. The CDR3 DNA is TGCGCCAGCAGCCAAGAACCCAACAGGGGTCGGGACGAGCAGTACTTC.